This T cell receptor beta chain was retrieved from a study of response to subunit inactivated influenza vaccine. Turning to this clonotype: Its antigen is as yet unknown.

One entry per CDR3 protein results from TCRdb running MiXCR on the RT-PCR reads. Seen here are 550,000 to 600,000 distinct CDR3 sequences, 10% to 15% observed once, and the top ten hold 9.5% to 13%. Study results and limitations: After each seasonal influenza vaccination, few new T cells are recruited, the authors suggested.

With 2 bases removed from V and 4 bases from J, the gap between germline ends came to 7 bases. The CDR3 runs 14 residues. Germline lookup yields CDR1 SGHDT and CDR2 YYEEEE. The gene calls are TRBV5-6 and TRBJ2-6; no definite D call. The starting material was PBMCs from blood, obtained on the day of vaccination. The origin of this receptor is a man aged 45-60 years who received an inactivated influenza vaccine. CDR3 sequence: CASSFGDGANVLTF. CDR3 DNA: TGTGCCAGCAGCTTCGGTGACGGGGCCAACGTCCTGACTTTC.